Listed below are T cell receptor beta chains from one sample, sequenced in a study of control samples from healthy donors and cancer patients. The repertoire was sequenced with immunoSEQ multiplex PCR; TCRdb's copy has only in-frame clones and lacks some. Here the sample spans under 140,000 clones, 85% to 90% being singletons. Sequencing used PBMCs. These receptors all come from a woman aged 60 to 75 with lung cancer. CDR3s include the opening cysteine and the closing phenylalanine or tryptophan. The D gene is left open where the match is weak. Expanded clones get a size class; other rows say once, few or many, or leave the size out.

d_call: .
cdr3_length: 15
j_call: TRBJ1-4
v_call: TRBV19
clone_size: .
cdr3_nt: TGTGCCAGTAGTATTTTGGGGGGCTCTAATGAAAAACTGTTTTTT
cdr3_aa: CASSILGGSNEKLFF

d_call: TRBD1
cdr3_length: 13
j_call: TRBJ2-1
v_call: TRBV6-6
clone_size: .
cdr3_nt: TGTGCCAGCAGCCCGGGACAGAACAATGAGCAGTTCTTC
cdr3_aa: CASSPGQNNEQFF

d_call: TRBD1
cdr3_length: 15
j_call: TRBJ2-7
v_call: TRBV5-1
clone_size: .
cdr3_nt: TGCGCCAGCAGCCGGACCGGGACAGGGTTATACGAGCAGTACTTC
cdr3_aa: CASSRTGTGLYEQYF

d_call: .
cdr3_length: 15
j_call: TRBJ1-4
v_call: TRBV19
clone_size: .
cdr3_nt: TGTGCCAGTAGTATCTCGGCAGGGCAGGGTGAAAAACTGTTTTTT
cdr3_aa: CASSISAGQGEKLFF

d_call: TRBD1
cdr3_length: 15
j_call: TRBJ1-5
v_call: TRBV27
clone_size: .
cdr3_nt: TGTGCCAACCGGACAGGGGGGAGTAGCAATCAGCCCCAGCATTTT
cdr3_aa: CANRTGGSSNQPQHF

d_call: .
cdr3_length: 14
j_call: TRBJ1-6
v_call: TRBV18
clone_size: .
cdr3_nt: TGTGCCAGCTCACCCAGGGACGACTCGGCACCCCTCCACTTT
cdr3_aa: CASSPRDDSAPLHF

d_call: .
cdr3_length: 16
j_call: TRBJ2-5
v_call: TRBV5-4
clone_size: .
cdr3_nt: TGTGCCAGCAGCTCCAGAGACAGGCAGTACCAAGAGACCCAGTACTTC
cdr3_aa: CASSSRDRQYQETQYF

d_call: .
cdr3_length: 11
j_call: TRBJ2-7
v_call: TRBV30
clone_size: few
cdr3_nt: TGTGCCTGGAGTGTCTCTTACGAGCAGTACTTC
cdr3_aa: CAWSVSYEQYF

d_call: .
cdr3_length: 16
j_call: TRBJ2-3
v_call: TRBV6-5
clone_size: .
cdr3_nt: TGTGCCAGCAGTTACACCAGCAGCCAAATAGGAGATACGCAGTATTTT
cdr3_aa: CASSYTSSQIGDTQYF

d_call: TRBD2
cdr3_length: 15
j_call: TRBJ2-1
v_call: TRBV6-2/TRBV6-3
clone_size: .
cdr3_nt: TGTGCCAGCAGTTACGCGGGGGGGCAGGTTTTTGAGCAGTTCTTC
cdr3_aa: CASSYAGGQVFEQFF

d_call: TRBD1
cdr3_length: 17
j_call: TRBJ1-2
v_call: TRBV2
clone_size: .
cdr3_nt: TGTGCCAGCAGTGAAGCGGCAGGACAGGGGAGGCGGTATGGCTACACCTTC
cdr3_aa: CASSEAAGQGRRYGYTF

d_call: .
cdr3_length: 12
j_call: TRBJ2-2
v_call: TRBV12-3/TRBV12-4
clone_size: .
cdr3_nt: TGTGCCAGCAGTCGAGACACCGGGGAGCTGTTTTTT
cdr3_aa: CASSRDTGELFF

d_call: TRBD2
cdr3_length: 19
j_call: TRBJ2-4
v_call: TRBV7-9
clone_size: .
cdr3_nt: TGTGCCAGCAGCCTGGGGACTAGCGGGGGGAAAATAGCCAAAAACATTCAGTACTTC
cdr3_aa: CASSLGTSGGKIAKNIQYF

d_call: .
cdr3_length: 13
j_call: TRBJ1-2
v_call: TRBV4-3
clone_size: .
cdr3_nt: TGCGCCAGCAGCCAAGGGGGGAACTATGGCTACACCTTC
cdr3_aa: CASSQGGNYGYTF

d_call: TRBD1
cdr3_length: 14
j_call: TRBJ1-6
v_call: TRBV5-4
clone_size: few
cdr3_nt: TGTGCCAGCAGCCGGACAGGGAATGGATCACCCCTCCACTTT
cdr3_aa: CASSRTGNGSPLHF

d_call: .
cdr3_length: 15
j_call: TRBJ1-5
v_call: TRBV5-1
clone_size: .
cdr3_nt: TGCGCCAGCAGCTTGGATGGCGTTAGCAATCAGCCCCAGCATTTT
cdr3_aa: CASSLDGVSNQPQHF

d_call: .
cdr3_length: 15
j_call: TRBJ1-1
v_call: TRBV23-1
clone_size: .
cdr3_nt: TGCGCCAGCAGTCAATCCGGGCCCCCGCGTGATGAAGCTTTCTTT
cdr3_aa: CASSQSGPPRDEAFF

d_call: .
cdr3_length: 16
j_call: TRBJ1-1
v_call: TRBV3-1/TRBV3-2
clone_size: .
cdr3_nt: TGTGCCAGCAGCCAGGGGGGGGGACGGGAGCCCGATGAAGCTTTCTTT
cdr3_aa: CASSQGGGREPDEAFF

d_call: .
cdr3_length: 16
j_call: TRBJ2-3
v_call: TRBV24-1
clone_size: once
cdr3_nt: TGTGCCACCAGTGATTTGGGCAGCGGATCCACAGATACGCAGTATTTT
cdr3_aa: CATSDLGSGSTDTQYF

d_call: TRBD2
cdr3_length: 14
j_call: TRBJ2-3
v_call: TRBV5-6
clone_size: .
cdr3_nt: TGTGCCAGCAGCTCCGAGGCGGGGGCAGATACGCAGTATTTT
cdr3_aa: CASSSEAGADTQYF

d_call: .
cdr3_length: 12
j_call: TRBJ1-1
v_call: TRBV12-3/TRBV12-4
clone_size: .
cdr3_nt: TGTGCCAGCAGCGGGACACACACTGAAGCTTTCTTT
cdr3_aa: CASSGTHTEAFF

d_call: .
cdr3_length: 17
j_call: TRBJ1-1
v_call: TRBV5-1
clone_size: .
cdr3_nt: TGCGCCAGCAGCTTGGCCCAGGGGAATGTAATGAACACTGAAGCTTTCTTT
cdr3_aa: CASSLAQGNVMNTEAFF

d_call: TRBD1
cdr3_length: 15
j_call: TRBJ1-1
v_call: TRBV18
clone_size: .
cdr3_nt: TGTGCCAGCTCACTCACAGGGGGCATTGGCACTGAAGCTTTCTTT
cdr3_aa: CASSLTGGIGTEAFF

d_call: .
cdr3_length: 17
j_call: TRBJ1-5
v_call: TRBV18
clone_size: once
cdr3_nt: TGTGCCAGCTCACCCAACACCTTGGGAGGGGGCAATCAGCCCCAGCATTTT
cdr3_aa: CASSPNTLGGGNQPQHF

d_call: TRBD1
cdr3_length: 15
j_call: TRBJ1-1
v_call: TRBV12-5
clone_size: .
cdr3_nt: TGTGCTAGTGGCAGGGACAGCCTCATGAACACTGAAGCTTTCTTT
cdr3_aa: CASGRDSLMNTEAFF

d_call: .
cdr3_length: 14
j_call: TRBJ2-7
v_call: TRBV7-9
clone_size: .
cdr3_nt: TGTGCCAGCAGCTTAAGCCAGAACTCCTACGAGCAGTACTTC
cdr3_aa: CASSLSQNSYEQYF

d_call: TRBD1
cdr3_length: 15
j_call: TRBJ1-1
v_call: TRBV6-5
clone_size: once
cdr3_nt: TGTGCCAGCATAAGACAGGGAAGTCTGGGCACTGAAGCTTTCTTT
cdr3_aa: CASIRQGSLGTEAFF

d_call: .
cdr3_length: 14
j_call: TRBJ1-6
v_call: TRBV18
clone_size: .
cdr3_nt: TGTGCCAGCTCACGGACGGACTATAATTCACCCCTCCACTTT
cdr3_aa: CASSRTDYNSPLHF

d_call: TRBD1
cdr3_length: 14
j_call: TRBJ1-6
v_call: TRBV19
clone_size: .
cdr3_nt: TGTGCCAGTAGTATGTGGACAGGGGAGTCACCCCTCCACTTT
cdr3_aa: CASSMWTGESPLHF

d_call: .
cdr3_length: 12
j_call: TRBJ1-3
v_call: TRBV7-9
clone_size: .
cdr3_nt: TGTGCCAGCATGTTGGGTGGAAACACCATATATTTT
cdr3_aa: CASMLGGNTIYF

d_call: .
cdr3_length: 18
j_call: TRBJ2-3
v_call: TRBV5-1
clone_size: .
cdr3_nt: TGCGCCAGCAGCTTGGCTAGAGGGGGGGACAGAGGCACAGATACGCAGTATTTT
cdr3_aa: CASSLARGGDRGTDTQYF

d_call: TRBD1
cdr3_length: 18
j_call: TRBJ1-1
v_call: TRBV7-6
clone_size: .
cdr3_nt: TGTGCCAGCAGCCCTACCTCAAACCGGGACAGGGGGAACACTGAAGCTTTCTTT
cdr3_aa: CASSPTSNRDRGNTEAFF

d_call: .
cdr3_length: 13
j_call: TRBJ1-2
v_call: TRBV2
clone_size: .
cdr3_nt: TGTGCCAGCGGGAAGGGCAGGGTAGACGGCTACACCTTC
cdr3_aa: CASGKGRVDGYTF

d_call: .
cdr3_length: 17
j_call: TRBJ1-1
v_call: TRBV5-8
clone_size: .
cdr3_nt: TGTGCCAGCAGCTTGTGGAGGGCCGCCGTAAGAGGGACTGAAGCTTTCTTT
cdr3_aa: CASSLWRAAVRGTEAFF

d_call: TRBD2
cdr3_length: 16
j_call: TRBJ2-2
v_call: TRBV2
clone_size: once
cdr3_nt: TGTGCCAGCAGTGAAGGGACTAGCGCGGACACCGGGGAGCTGTTTTTT
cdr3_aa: CASSEGTSADTGELFF

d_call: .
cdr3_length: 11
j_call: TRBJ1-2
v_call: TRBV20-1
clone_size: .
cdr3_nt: TGCAGTGCTACGGACAGAAGGGGCTACACCTTC
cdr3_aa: CSATDRRGYTF